This entry lists 10 T cell receptor beta chains sequenced from one sample in a study of shared clonotypes between healthy human individuals (TCRdb year 2020). Receptors were amplified or captured by the immunoSEQ multiplex PCR assay. Entries here come from immuneACCESS through TCRdb and include only in-frame sequences with V and J called. Some clones fail to appear in such tables; in the studies checked, an unresolved V gene covers under half of the shortfall, and the cause of the remainder is unknown. Counted in this sample were under 1,100,000 clones; around 74% of them appeared once. The ten largest clones add up to approximately 1.3% of the sample. Sequenced sample: memory CD4+ T cells sorted from blood. What this sample's cell subset or site label stands for: CD45RA-negative fraction. The receptors originated from a man aged 18 to 30 in good health.

The chain carries TRBV7-2 and TRBJ2-5; no reliable D call. The CDR3 runs 14 residues. The V end was cut by 1 base, the J end by 3 bases, with 9 bases between. The germline V gene has CDR1 SGHTA and CDR2 FQGNSA. CDR3 DNA: TGTGCCAGCAGCTTAGGCCAGGTTAAAGAGACCCAGTACTTC. Protein sequence: CASSLGQVKETQYF.

The chain carries TRBV5-6 and TRBJ2-2; D remains unclear. Germline assignment: CDR1 SGHDT and CDR2 YYEEEE. Trimming removed 4 bases from V and 6 bases from J, with 19 bases in between. The CDR3 sequence is 16 residues long. CDR3 amino acids: CASSPRVLIPAGELFF. The CDR3 DNA is TGTGCCAGCAGCCCGAGAGTTTTGATTCCGGCCGGGGAGCTGTTTTTT.

The genes are TRBV5-1 and TRBJ2-7; 12 bases align to TRBD1. J lost 3 bases, V lost 7 bases, and 5 bases had no gene match. The CDR3 is 14 residues long. Germline CDR1 is SGHRS and CDR2 is YFSETQ. In DNA, the CDR3 is TGCGCCAGCGCCGGGACAGGGGGCGGCTACGAGCAGTACTTC. Encoded protein: CASAGTGGGYEQYF.

The J gene is TRBJ2-1, the V gene TRBV2, with 7 bases fitting TRBD2. V shed 4 bases, J shed 0 bases, and the junction held 9 bases outside the gene matches. The V gene's germline CDR1 is SNHLY and CDR2 FYNNEI. The CDR3 sequence is 17 residues long. The CDR3 sequence: CASSGGLAENSYNEQFF. The CDR3 region has the DNA TGTGCCAGCAGTGGTGGTCTAGCGGAAAACTCCTACAATGAGCAGTTCTTC.

The V gene is TRBV11-2, the J gene TRBJ2-2; D is tentatively TRBD1 or TRBD2 (5 bases each). V lost 5 bases and J 2 bases, leaving 15 bases between the germline ends. Germline CDR1 SGHAT, CDR2 FQNNGV. There are 16 residues in the CDR3. CDR3: CASSTRGGINTGELFF. CDR3 coding DNA: TGTGCCAGCAGCACCCGTGGGGGAATAAACACCGGGGAGCTGTTTTTT.

The chain uses TRBV10-3 and TRBJ2-6; the D is unclear. Germline lookup yields CDR1 ENHRY and CDR2 SYGVKD. The length of the CDR3 is 14 residues. V was clipped by 2 bases and J by 2 bases, with 4 bases between them. CDR3 loop: CAISENAGANVLTF. The CDR3 DNA sequence: TGTGCCATCAGTGAGAACGCTGGGGCCAACGTCCTGACTTTC.

The chain uses TRBV27 and TRBJ1-4; D unclear. The germline gives CDR1 MNHEY, CDR2 SMNVEV (reference sequence). The CDR3 has 10 amino acids. Trimming took 4 bases from V and 14 from J, leaving 8 bases between them. CDR3 residues: CASSSVGLFF. CDR3 DNA: TGTGCCAGCAGTTCCGTAGGGCTGTTTTTT.

The V gene is TRBV29-1, the J gene TRBJ2-1; D is uncertain. V dropped 4 bases and J dropped 0 bases, with 10 bases sitting between them. Germline V lookup: CDR1 SQVTM, CDR2 ANQGSEA. This CDR3 region has 14 residues. This chain's CDR3 is CSVGVGSSYNEQFF. The CDR3 DNA follows: TGCAGCGTTGGGGTCGGTAGCTCCTACAATGAGCAGTTCTTC.

The chain joins TRBV6-1 to TRBJ2-7, with 10 bases aligning to TRBD1. V lost 10 bases to trimming and J lost 4 bases; unmatched junction nucleotides: 4. This CDR3 spans 12 amino acids. CDR1 and CDR2 (germline): MNHNS, SASEGT. In nucleotides, the CDR3 is TGTGCCACGGGACAGGGGAAATACGAGCAGTACTTC. Its protein product is CATGQGKYEQYF.

This clone was picked up one time. One base away lies a much larger clone, so this may be a sequencing read error. The identical CDR3 is also encoded by other nucleotide sequences in the sample. The V and J genes are TRBV28 and TRBJ1-1; D not certain. The V gene's germline CDR1 is MDHEN and CDR2 SYDVKM. This CDR3 has 10 residues. V shed 6 bases and J shed 5 bases, with 4 bases lying between them. CDR3 sequence reads: CASRGTEAFF. The CDR3 DNA follows: TGTGCCAGCAGGGGAACTGAAGCTTTCTTT.